The rows below give T cell receptor beta chains drawn from one sample of a study of blood T cell repertoires in COVID-19. Method: immunoSEQ multiplex PCR; TCRdb's copy keeps in-frame clones and lacks some. The sample holds approximately 120,000 clones, 80% seen once. The sample taken for sequencing was peripheral blood. The receptors stem from a human donor in a cohort sampled during active COVID-19. The CDR3 runs from the conserved cysteine through the conserved F or W. D genes are given only for firm matches. Rows give clone size only sometimes, using once, few, many, or a class for an expanded clone.

d_call j_call v_call clone_size cdr3_aa cdr3_nt
TRBD2 TRBJ2-7 TRBV4-2 . CASSQDPRGTTYEQYF TGTGCCAGCAGCCAAGATCCCCGTGGGACTACATACGAGCAGTACTTC
TRBD2 TRBJ2-6 TRBV3-1/TRBV3-2 . CASSPKTSGVSGANVLTF TGTGCCAGCAGCCCGAAGACTAGCGGGGTTTCTGGGGCCAACGTCCTGACTTTC
TRBD2 TRBJ2-3 TRBV4-3 . CASSQDRGLAASSTDTQYF TGCGCCAGCAGCCAAGATCGAGGCCTAGCGGCCAGTAGCACAGATACGCAGTATTTT
. TRBJ2-6 TRBV19 few CASSFNSGANVLTF TGTGCCAGTAGCTTTAACTCTGGGGCCAACGTCCTGACTTTC
. TRBJ2-1 TRBV7-2 . CASSRPGGEQFF TGTGCCAGCAGCCGGCCCGGGGGTGAGCAGTTCTTC
. TRBJ1-1 TRBV7-6 . CASSLQWNTEAFF TGTGCCAGCAGCCTACAGTGGAACACTGAAGCTTTCTTT
. TRBJ1-1 TRBV11-2 few CASSPNWGREENTEAFF TGTGCCAGCAGCCCCAATTGGGGGCGGGAGGAGAACACTGAAGCTTTCTTT
. TRBJ1-3 TRBV19 . CATGEQAGNTIYF TGTGCCACCGGCGAACAGGCTGGAAACACCATATATTTT
TRBD1 TRBJ2-6 TRBV5-1 once CASSFETAAGGFISGANVLTF TGCGCCAGCAGCTTTGAGACCGCGGCAGGGGGCTTTATCTCTGGGGCCAACGTCCTGACTTTC
. TRBJ1-3 TRBV9 . CASSSPEGSSGNTIYF TGTGCCAGCAGCTCCCCTGAGGGCAGCTCTGGAAACACCATATATTTT
. TRBJ2-7 TRBV28 once CASSPDKNSAEQYF TGTGCCAGCAGCCCCGACAAGAACTCCGCCGAGCAGTACTTC
. TRBJ2-3 TRBV3-1/TRBV3-2 . CASTRCTDTQYF TGTGCCAGCACGAGGTGCACAGATACGCAGTATTTT
TRBD2 TRBJ2-2 TRBV4-2 . CASSLFRSGGRGTGELFF TGTGCCAGCAGCCTTTTTCGTAGCGGGGGACGGGGCACCGGGGAGCTGTTTTTT
. TRBJ1-2 TRBV5-4 . CAQTGGDPGIGYTF TGTGCCCAGACGGGGGGGGACCCAGGGATTGGCTACACCTTC
. TRBJ2-6 TRBV5-1 . CASSLQGSGANVLTF TGCGCCAGCAGCCTACAGGGCTCTGGGGCCAACGTCCTGACTTTC
. TRBJ1-1 TRBV19 . CASSPMNTEAFF TGTGCCAGTAGTCCAATGAACACTGAAGCTTTCTTT
TRBD1 TRBJ1-1 TRBV7-2 . CASSFDRGPEAFF TGTGCCAGCAGCTTCGACAGGGGTCCTGAAGCTTTCTTT
. TRBJ1-1 TRBV18 . CASSPSGPGTEAFF TGTGCCAGCTCACCGTCAGGACCAGGGACTGAAGCTTTCTTT
. TRBJ2-5 TRBV6-5 . CASSYSRGGETQYF TGTGCCAGCAGTTACTCGAGGGGGGGGGAGACCCAGTACTTC
TRBD2 TRBJ2-7 TRBV19 . CASSIRGLAGLSYEQYF TGTGCCAGTAGTATAAGGGGACTAGCGGGCCTCTCCTACGAGCAGTACTTC
. TRBJ1-2 TRBV7-2 few CATEWGGGYGYTF TGTGCCACCGAATGGGGCGGGGGCTATGGCTACACCTTC
. TRBJ2-5 TRBV7-6 once CASSPSRETQYF TGTGCCAGCAGCCCCTCTAGGGAGACCCAGTACTTC
. TRBJ2-5 TRBV7-2 . CASSSPAGSQETQYF TGTGCCAGCAGCTCGCCTGCGGGGTCCCAAGAGACCCAGTACTTC
TRBD2 TRBJ2-1 TRBV6-2/TRBV6-3 . CASSYRSGGGQEQFF TGTGCCAGCAGTTACCGTAGCGGGGGGGGGCAAGAGCAGTTCTTC
. TRBJ1-6 TRBV19 . CASSIVGGLDSPLHF TGTGCCAGTAGTATAGTAGGCGGCCTTGATTCACCCCTCCACTTT
TRBD1 TRBJ1-2 TRBV28 . CASRPGTAGYGYTF TGTGCCAGCAGGCCCGGGACAGCTGGCTATGGCTACACCTTC
TRBD2 TRBJ2-3 TRBV11-2 . CASSLGLAATDTQYF TGTGCCAGCAGCTTAGGGCTAGCGGCCACAGATACGCAGTATTTT
TRBD2 TRBJ2-3 TRBV28 . CASSRSGGRDTQYF TGTGCCAGCAGTCGGAGCGGGGGGCGAGATACGCAGTATTTT
. TRBJ2-1 TRBV6-4 . CASSDSMYRGGNEQFF TGTGCCAGCAGTGACTCGATGTACAGGGGGGGCAATGAGCAGTTCTTC
TRBD2 TRBJ2-1 TRBV6-5 few CASQAGSKQFF TGTGCCAGCCAAGCGGGGAGTAAGCAGTTCTTC
TRBD1 TRBJ2-2 TRBV27 . CASRWDRGRANTGELFF TGTGCCAGCAGGTGGGACAGGGGGCGCGCGAACACCGGGGAGCTGTTTTTT
TRBD1 TRBJ1-2 TRBV3-1/TRBV3-2 . CASSQTGDAAYGYTF TGTGCCAGCAGCCAAACAGGGGATGCCGCCTATGGCTACACCTTC
TRBD1 TRBJ1-1 TRBV15 few CATSTVDRVTEAFF TGTGCCACCAGCACCGTTGACAGGGTTACTGAAGCTTTCTTT
. TRBJ1-5 TRBV2 . CASKEGDNQPQHF TGTGCCAGCAAGGAAGGGGACAATCAGCCCCAGCATTTT
TRBD2 TRBJ2-1 TRBV4-3 . CASSQGGRGYNEQFF TGCGCCAGCAGCCAAGGCGGGAGGGGCTACAATGAGCAGTTCTTC
TRBD2 TRBJ2-1 TRBV6-2/TRBV6-3 . CASSSGTSGILAYNEQFF TGTGCCAGCAGTTCCGGGACTAGCGGGATATTGGCCTACAATGAGCAGTTCTTC
TRBD2 TRBJ2-5 TRBV27 . CASSLYVAGGWETQYF TGTGCCAGCAGTTTATATGTAGCGGGAGGATGGGAGACCCAGTACTTC
TRBD1 TRBJ1-5 TRBV6-6 . CASSATGTGGNQPQHF TGTGCCAGCAGTGCAACCGGGACAGGGGGTAATCAGCCCCAGCATTTT
TRBD1 TRBJ2-7 TRBV11-1 . CASSSRTGNEQYF TGTGCCAGCAGCTCACGGACAGGGAACGAGCAGTACTTC
TRBD1 TRBJ1-3 TRBV19 . CASSKTGTGYSGNTIYF TGTGCCAGTAGTAAGACCGGGACAGGTTACTCTGGAAACACCATATATTTT
TRBD1 TRBJ1-1 TRBV11-2 . CASSTGGLKTEAFF TGTGCCAGCAGCACAGGGGGCTTGAAGACTGAAGCTTTCTTT
. TRBJ1-1 TRBV5-1 . CASSPTENTEAFF TGCGCCAGCAGCCCTACTGAGAACACTGAAGCTTTCTTT
. TRBJ1-1 TRBV24-1 few CATSQGNTEAFF TGTGCCACCAGTCAGGGAAACACTGAAGCTTTCTTT
TRBD1 TRBJ1-6 TRBV27 few CASSNRQGFNSPLHF TGTGCCAGCAGTAACCGACAGGGGTTCAATTCACCCCTCCACTTT
. TRBJ2-7 TRBV7-8 . CASSPGNYEQYF TGTGCCAGCAGCCCCGGTAACTACGAGCAGTACTTC
. TRBJ2-2 TRBV5-1 . CASSLDRGRTGELFF TGCGCCAGCAGCTTGGACCGGGGGAGGACCGGGGAGCTGTTTTTT
. TRBJ2-5 TRBV9 few CASSPRQSQETQYF TGTGCCAGCAGCCCCCGACAAAGCCAAGAGACCCAGTACTTC
. TRBJ2-7 TRBV28 . CASSSPQLPGHPAQYF TGTGCCAGCAGTTCCCCTCAACTTCCGGGACACCCGGCGCAGTACTTC
TRBD2 TRBJ2-1 TRBV18 few CASSPSLAGVPPYNEQFF TGTGCCAGCTCACCGTCGCTAGCGGGAGTCCCCCCCTACAATGAGCAGTTCTTC
. TRBJ2-5 TRBV11-2 . CASSLWAGAKPGQETQYF TGTGCCAGCAGCTTGTGGGCAGGGGCAAAACCAGGGCAAGAGACCCAGTACTTC
TRBD2 TRBJ2-1 TRBV24-1 . CATSDGLAGGTPYNEQFF TGTGCCACCAGTGATGGACTAGCGGGAGGGACACCCTACAATGAGCAGTTCTTC
. TRBJ2-1 TRBV30 . CAWSQMSSYNEQFF TGTGCCTGGAGCCAAATGAGCTCCTACAATGAGCAGTTCTTC